This T cell receptor beta chain was obtained from a study of T cell changes during pregnancy in multiple sclerosis. Looked up from germline, CDR1 is MRHNA and CDR2 is SNTAGT. The CDR3 has 15 amino acids. V gave up 6 bases and J gave up 1 base, with 14 bases separating them. Sequenced by immunoSEQ multiplex PCR; TCRdb stores in-frame clones only, minus some. The sample records tens of thousands of clones, about 89% being singletons. The rearrangement uses TRBV6-4 and TRBJ2-3; possibly TRBD2 for D (5 bases). The source was peripheral blood, collected in the first trimester of pregnancy. The TCR originated in a female donor in good health, enrolled as a control in a pregnancy study. For the CDR3, the DNA is TGTGCCAGCAGCCCCTCTAGCCGACGCACAGATACGCAGTATTTT. Translation gives CASSPSSRRTDTQYF.